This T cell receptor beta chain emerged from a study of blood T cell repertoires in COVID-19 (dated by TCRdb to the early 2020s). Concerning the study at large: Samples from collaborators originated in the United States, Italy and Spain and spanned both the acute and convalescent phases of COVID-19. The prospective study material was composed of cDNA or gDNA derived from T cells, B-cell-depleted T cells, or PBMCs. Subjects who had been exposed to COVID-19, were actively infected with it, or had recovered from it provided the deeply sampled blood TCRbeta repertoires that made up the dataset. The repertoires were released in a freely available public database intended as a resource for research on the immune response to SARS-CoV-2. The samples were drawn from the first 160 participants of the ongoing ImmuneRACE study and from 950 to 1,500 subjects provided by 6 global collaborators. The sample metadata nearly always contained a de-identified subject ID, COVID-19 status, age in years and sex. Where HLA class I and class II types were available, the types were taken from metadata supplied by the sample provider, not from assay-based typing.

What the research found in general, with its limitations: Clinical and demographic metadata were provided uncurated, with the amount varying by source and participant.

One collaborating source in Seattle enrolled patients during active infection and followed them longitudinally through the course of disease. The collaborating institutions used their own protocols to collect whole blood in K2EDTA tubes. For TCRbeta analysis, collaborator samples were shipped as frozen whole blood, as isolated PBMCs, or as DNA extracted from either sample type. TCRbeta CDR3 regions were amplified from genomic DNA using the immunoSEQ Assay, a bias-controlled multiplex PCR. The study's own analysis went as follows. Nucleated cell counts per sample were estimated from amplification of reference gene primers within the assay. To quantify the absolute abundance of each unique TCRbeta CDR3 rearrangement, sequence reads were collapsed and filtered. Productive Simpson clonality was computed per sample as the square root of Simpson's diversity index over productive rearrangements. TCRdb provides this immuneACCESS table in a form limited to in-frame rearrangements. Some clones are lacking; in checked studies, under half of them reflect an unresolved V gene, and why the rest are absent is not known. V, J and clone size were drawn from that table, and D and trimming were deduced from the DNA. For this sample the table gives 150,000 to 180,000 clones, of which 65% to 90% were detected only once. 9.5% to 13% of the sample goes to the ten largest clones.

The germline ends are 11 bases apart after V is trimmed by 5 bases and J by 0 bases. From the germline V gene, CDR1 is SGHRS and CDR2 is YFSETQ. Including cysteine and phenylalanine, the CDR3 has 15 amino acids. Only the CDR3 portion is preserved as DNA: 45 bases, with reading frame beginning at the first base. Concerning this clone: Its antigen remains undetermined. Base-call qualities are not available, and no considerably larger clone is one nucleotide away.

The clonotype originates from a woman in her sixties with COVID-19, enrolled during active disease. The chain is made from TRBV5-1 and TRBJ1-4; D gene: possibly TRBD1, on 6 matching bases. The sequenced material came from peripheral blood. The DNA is TGCGCCAGCAGATGGACAGATGCAACTAATGAAAAACTGTTTTTT. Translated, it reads CASRWTDATNEKLFF.